Each of the 24 T cell receptor beta chains below was sequenced from the same sample in a study of cytomegalovirus exposure and HLA in healthy donors. Primers: 60 Vbeta forward and 13 Jbeta reverse. Clones were read by immunoSEQ multiplex PCR, and TCRdb kept only the in-frame ones, dropping some. The data show some 160,000 clones, 75% to 90% seen once. Sequences were obtained from PBMCs. The receptors originated from a male donor in good health and CMV-seronegative.

The table lists this clone with a few counts. This chain connects TRBV10-3 to TRBJ1-1, with a possible D match to TRBD1 (5 bases). Germline V gene lookup returns CDR1 ENHRY and CDR2 SYGVKD. V shed 4 bases and J shed 1 base, with 7 bases lying between them. CDR3 length: 13 residues. Here the CDR3 DNA reads TGTGCCATCAGTGTTGACAGGAACACTGAAGCTTTCTTT. Residues: CAISVDRNTEAFF.

J is TRBJ1-6 and V is TRBV5-4; D may be TRBD1 (6 bases). The CDR3 is 15 residues long. The ends were cut back, 1 base at V and 7 bases at J, with 12 bases in the middle. Germline V gene sequence: CDR1 SGHNT, CDR2 YYREEE (reference sequence). The CDR3 spells CASSLFDRWNSPLHF. CDR3 DNA sequence: TGTGCCAGCAGCTTGTTCGACAGGTGGAATTCACCCCTCCACTTT.

As to this clone: This specimen includes other DNA sequences encoding the same CDR3. Here the CDR3 DNA reads TGTGCCAGCAGCGTAGGGGGGGACCAAGAGACCCAGTACTTC. Protein: CASSVGGDQETQYF. The V gene is TRBV9, the J gene TRBJ2-5; a possible D gene is TRBD2 (6 bases). V gave up 0 bases and J gave up 0 bases, with 6 bases separating them. CDR1 and CDR2 from the germline V gene are SGDLS and YYNGEE. The CDR3 sequence is 14 residues long.

Only one count was recorded for this clone. The rearrangement uses TRBV7-2 and TRBJ1-2, with 7 bases aligning to TRBD1. Germline CDR1 is SGHTA and CDR2 is FQGNSA. The CDR3 spans 16 residues. With 5 bases clipped from V and 8 bases from J, the junction kept 17 bases outside the gene matches. The CDR3 spells CASSVQTGNGERGYTF. In DNA, the CDR3 is TGTGCCAGCAGCGTACAGACAGGGAATGGGGAACGCGGCTACACCTTC.

This chain uses TRBV5-1 with TRBJ2-6; a weak D match, TRBD1 (6 bases). V was cut by 9 bases and J by 0 bases, with 10 bases left in between. Germline values: CDR1 SGHRS, CDR2 YFSETQ. The CDR3 covers 14 residues. This CDR3 is CATTGSSGANVLTF. The CDR3 region has the DNA TGCGCCACCACAGGGAGCTCTGGGGCCAACGTCCTGACTTTC.

This rearrangement joins TRBV5-1 to TRBJ1-3, with a possible D match to TRBD1 (6 bases). Between the trimmed V and J ends, which lost 3 bases and 3 bases, there was a span of 13 bases. Germline V gene data show CDR1 as SGHRS and CDR2 as YFSETQ. The CDR3 has 15 amino acids. In nucleotides, the CDR3 is TGCGCCAGCAGCTCTGGACAGTTCAATGGAAACACCATATATTTT. Amino acid sequence: CASSSGQFNGNTIYF. The full variable domain, with the rest looked up from reference TRBV5-1 and TRBJ1-3, is KAGVTQTPRYLIKTRGQQVTLSCSPISGHRSVSWYQQTPGQGLQFLFEYFSETQRNKGNFPGRFSGRQFSNSRSEMNVSTLELGDSALYLCASSSGQFNGNTIYFGEGSWLTVV.

This chain links TRBV7-9 with TRBJ2-5, with a tentative D call TRBD2 (5 bases). The germline V gene encodes CDR1 SEHNR and CDR2 FQNEAQ (reference sequence). CDR3 size: 14 residues. The V gene lost 1 base and the J gene lost 4 bases, with 10 bases spanning the gap. Here the CDR3 DNA reads TGTGCCAGCAGCTTAGGAGGGCGCCCAGAGACCCAGTACTTC. Its translation is CASSLGGRPETQYF. The full variable domain, completed using reference TRBV7-9 and TRBJ2-5, is DTGVSQNPRHKITKRGQNVTFRCDPISEHNRLYWYRQTLGQGPEFLTYFQNEAQLEKSRLLSDRFSAERPKGSFSTLEIQRTEQGDSAMYLCASSLGGRPETQYFGPGTRLLVL.

V gene TRBV30 combines with J gene TRBJ1-5, with D possibly TRBD1 on 5 matching bases. In germline, CDR1 is GTSNPN, CDR2 SVGIG (reference sequence). Trimming pared 6 bases from V and 7 bases from J, leaving 10 bases between. The length of the CDR3 is 11 residues. The CDR3 is CACGRGQPQHF. The CDR3 nucleotides are TGTGCCTGTGGGAGGGGACAGCCCCAGCATTTT.

The chain employs TRBV27 and TRBJ2-3; the D is unclear. The CDR3 runs to 16 residues. Trimming pared 2 bases from V and 4 bases from J, leaving 16 bases between. Looked up from germline, CDR1 is MNHEY and CDR2 is SMNVEV (reference sequence). The CDR3 DNA is TGTGCCAGCAGTTTAAATAGCCTACTGTCGTCAGATACGCAGTATTTT. Translated, it gives CASSLNSLLSSDTQYF.

The V call is TRBV18, the J call TRBJ2-3; 7 bases line up with TRBD1. The CDR3 consists of 18 residues. Germline values: CDR1 KGHSH, CDR2 LQKENI. Trimming cost V 2 bases and J 2 bases; bases outside gene matches: 13. CDR3 residues: CASSPFGTEGKNTDTQYF. The CDR3, as DNA: TGTGCCAGCTCACCATTCGGGACAGAAGGGAAAAACACAGATACGCAGTATTTT.

The chain combines TRBV18 with TRBJ1-1, with D possibly matching TRBD1 (5 bases). The CDR3 sequence is 12 residues long. The germline V gene has CDR1 KGHSH and CDR2 LQKENI. Trimming removed 2 bases at V and 6 bases at J, with 7 bases between. CDR3 sequence: CASSPSGPEAFF. The CDR3, as DNA: TGTGCCAGCTCACCATCAGGGCCTGAAGCTTTCTTT.

The table lists this clone with a count of one. This sequence joins TRBV29-1 and TRBJ2-7, with D tentatively TRBD2 (7 bases). The CDR3 consists of 12 residues. V dropped 4 bases and J dropped 7 bases, with 14 bases sitting between them. Germline loops: CDR1 SQVTM, CDR2 ANQGSEA. CDR3 amino acids: CSVGEGHREQYF. The CDR3 nucleotides are TGCAGCGTTGGGGAGGGACACCGGGAGCAGTACTTC.

The chain recombines TRBV5-1 with TRBJ2-5; no firm D call. CDR1 and CDR2 (germline): SGHRS, YFSETQ. V was pared by 1 base and J by 1 base, with 8 bases between. The CDR3 contains 14 residues. DNA for the CDR3: TGCGCCAGCAGCTTGTTCCCAGGCCAAGAGACCCAGTACTTC. Encoded protein: CASSLFPGQETQYF.

The chain links TRBV5-1 to TRBJ1-2, with D unclear. CDR3 length: 13 amino acids. Germline CDR1 SGHRS, CDR2 YFSETQ. Trimming took off 4 bases at V and 4 bases at J, with 11 bases between the two ends. Here the CDR3 reads CASSPDKPYGYTF. CDR3 DNA: TGCGCCAGCAGCCCTGACAAACCCTATGGCTACACCTTC.

This sequence joins TRBV7-2 and TRBJ1-1; no definite D call. V dropped 5 bases and J dropped 8 bases, with 15 bases sitting between them. The CDR3 sequence is 13 residues long. Germline V gene sequence: CDR1 SGHTA, CDR2 FQGNSA. CDR3 bases: TGTGCCAGCAGCACCTCGAGCGGACGAGAAGCTTTCTTT. Residues: CASSTSSGREAFF.

This clone was seen just once. This chain links TRBV19 with TRBJ2-7; 7 bases match TRBD1. Unmatched junction bases numbered 10, after V lost 4 bases and J lost 4 bases. From germline, CDR1 is LNHDA and CDR2 SQIVND (reference sequence). The CDR3 loop spans 15 amino acids. The CDR3 DNA reads TGTGCCAGTAGTAATTACGGGACAGCCTCTTACGAGCAGTACTTC. Residues: CASSNYGTASYEQYF. Variable domain in full (rest from reference TRBV19 and TRBJ2-7): DGGITQSPKYLFRKEGQNVTLSCEQNLNHDAMYWYRQDPGQGLRLIYYSQIVNDFQKGDIAEGYSVSREKKESFPLTVTSAQKNPTAFYLCASSNYGTASYEQYFGPGTRLTVT.

This clone turned up a few times. The chain has TRBV6-1 and TRBJ1-1; D is perhaps TRBD1 (5 bases). CDR3 length equals 15 residues. Per the germline V gene, CDR1 is MNHNS and CDR2 is SASEGT. Trimming shortened V by 3 bases and J by 4 bases, and 15 bases separated the two germline ends. The CDR3 coding sequence is TGTGCCAGCAGTGAGCTTGCAGGGTTCCGCACTGAAGCTTTCTTT. Translated, it gives CASSELAGFRTEAFF.

In its sample, this clone was seen once. The gene calls are TRBV18 and TRBJ2-7; no clear D. This CDR3 region has 14 residues. Germline V CDR1 and CDR2: KGHSH, LQKENI. V shed 1 base and J shed 0 bases, with 7 bases lying between them. CDR3 loop: CASSPQLDSYEQYF. In DNA, the CDR3 is TGTGCCAGCTCACCACAGTTAGACTCCTACGAGCAGTACTTC.

V gene TRBV18 combines with J gene TRBJ2-7; TRBD1 aligns across 7 bases. Germline V gene sequence: CDR1 KGHSH, CDR2 LQKENI. The CDR3 extends over 11 amino acids. V dropped 5 bases and J dropped 7; count of bases not matched to a gene: 2. DNA for the CDR3: TGTGCCAGCTCAGTACAGGGGGAGCAGTACTTC. This encodes CASSVQGEQYF. Full variable domain (remainder filled in from reference TRBV18 and TRBJ2-7): NAGVMQNPRHLVRRRGQEARLRCSPMKGHSHVYWYRQLPEEGLKFMVYLQKENIIDESGMPKERFSAEFPKEGPSILRIQQVVRGDSAAYFCASSVQGEQYFGPGTRLTVT.

The chain uses TRBV5-1 and TRBJ2-7; D gene uncertain. CDR3 length equals 14 residues. The germline CDR1 and CDR2 sequences are SGHRS and YFSETQ. V dropped 0 bases and J dropped 5 bases, with 12 bases sitting between them. CDR3 sequence reads: CASSLVSLGNEQYF. CDR3 DNA: TGCGCCAGCAGCTTGGTATCTCTAGGAAACGAGCAGTACTTC.

The chain recombines TRBV6-6 with TRBJ1-6; TRBD1 agrees at 7 bases. The V and J ends lost 6 bases and 8 bases, in that order; junction bases with no gene match: 13. The CDR3 is made up of 16 amino acids. CDR1 and CDR2 (germline): MNHNY, SVGAGI (reference sequence). CDR3 residues: CASSLPWDSTDSPLHF. CDR3 sequence (DNA): TGTGCCAGCAGCCTACCCTGGGACAGCACGGATTCACCCCTCCACTTT.

This chain links TRBV5-1 with TRBJ1-4; D remains unclear. The CDR3 has 17 residues. Germline CDR1 and CDR2: SGHRS and YFSETQ. The V and J ends lost 0 bases and 4 bases respectively, with 16 bases between them. CDR3 sequence: CASSLAPVGGINEKLFF. The DNA of the CDR3 is TGCGCCAGCAGCTTGGCCCCGGTTGGAGGGATTAATGAAAAACTGTTTTTT.

V is TRBV27 and J is TRBJ1-1; 9 nucleotides align to TRBD1. Germline values: CDR1 MNHEY, CDR2 SMNVEV (reference sequence). After removal of 2 bases from V and 4 bases from J, the junction contained 5 bases not matched to a gene. This CDR3 comprises 15 residues. Written as DNA, the CDR3 is TGTGCCAGCAGTTTACGGGGACAGGGTGGCACTGAAGCTTTCTTT. As protein: CASSLRGQGGTEAFF.

This clone was seen many times. The V call is TRBV11-2, the J call TRBJ1-6; D is ambiguous. CDR1 and CDR2 (germline): SGHAT, FQNNGV. CDR3 length: 14 residues. Trimming stripped 1 base from V and 6 bases from J, with 7 bases between. The CDR3 bases are TGTGCCAGCAGCTTAGCCCAGGCTAATTCACCCCTCCACTTT. This gives the protein CASSLAQANSPLHF.